This T cell receptor (beta chain) was sequenced during a study of cytomegalovirus exposure and HLA in healthy donors. At the level of the study: Previous work identified 117 million unique TCR beta sequences from about 179 million T cells.

General study findings and limits: TCR beta chains numbering some 160 were designated cytomegalovirus-associated.

The CDR3 is 16 residues long. Germline V gene sequence: CDR1 SGHRS, CDR2 YFSETQ. Losses at the gene ends were 5 bases for V and 4 bases for J; bases not matched to a gene: 11. In the case of this clone: Its matching antigen is unknown. Other DNA sequences from this sample encode an identical CDR3 as well.

PCR employed 60 Vbeta and 13 Jbeta primers. Clones were sequenced by immunoSEQ multiplex PCR, and TCRdb holds only the in-frame ones, with some missing. This table holds roughly 190,000 clones. The clonotype was recovered from a man aged 30-40 years in good health and CMV-seronegative. Material: PBMCs. The chain couples TRBV5-1 to TRBJ1-1, with 10 bases fitting TRBD1. The CDR3 loop is CASSHGTGASGTEAFF. The DNA of the CDR3 is TGCGCCAGCAGTCACGGGACAGGGGCGTCGGGCACTGAAGCTTTCTTT.